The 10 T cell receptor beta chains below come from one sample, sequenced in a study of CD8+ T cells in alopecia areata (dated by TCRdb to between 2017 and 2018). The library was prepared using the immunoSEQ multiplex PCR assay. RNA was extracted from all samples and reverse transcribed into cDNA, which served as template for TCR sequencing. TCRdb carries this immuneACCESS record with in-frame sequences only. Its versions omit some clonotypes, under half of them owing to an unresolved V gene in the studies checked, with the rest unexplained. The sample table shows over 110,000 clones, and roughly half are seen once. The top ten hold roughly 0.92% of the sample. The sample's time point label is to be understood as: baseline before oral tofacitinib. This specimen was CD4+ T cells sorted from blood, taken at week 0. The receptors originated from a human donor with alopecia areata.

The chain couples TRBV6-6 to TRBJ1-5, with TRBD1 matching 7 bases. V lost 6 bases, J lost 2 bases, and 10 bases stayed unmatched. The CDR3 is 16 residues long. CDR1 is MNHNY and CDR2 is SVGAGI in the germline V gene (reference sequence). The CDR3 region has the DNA TGTGCCAGCAGAAACGACCAGGGGGTCGGCAATCAGCCCCAGCATTTT. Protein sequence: CASRNDQGVGNQPQHF.

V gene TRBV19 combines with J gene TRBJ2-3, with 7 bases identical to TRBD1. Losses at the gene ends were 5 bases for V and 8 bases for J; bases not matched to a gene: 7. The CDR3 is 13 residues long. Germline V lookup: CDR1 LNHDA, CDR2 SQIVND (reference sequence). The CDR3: CASSSQGSGTQYF. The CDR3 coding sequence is TGTGCCAGTAGTTCACAGGGGAGCGGTACGCAGTATTTT. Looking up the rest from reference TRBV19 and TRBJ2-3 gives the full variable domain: DGGITQSPKYLFRKEGQNVTLSCEQNLNHDAMYWYRQDPGQGLRLIYYSQIVNDFQKGDIAEGYSVSREKKESFPLTVTSAQKNPTAFYLCASSSQGSGTQYFGPGTRLTVL.

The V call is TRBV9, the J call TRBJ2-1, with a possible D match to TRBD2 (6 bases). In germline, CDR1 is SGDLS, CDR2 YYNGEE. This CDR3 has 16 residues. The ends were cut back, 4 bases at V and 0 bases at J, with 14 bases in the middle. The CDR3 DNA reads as TGTGCCAGCAGCCCTGGGGGGTCACACTCCTACAATGAGCAGTTCTTC. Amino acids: CASSPGGSHSYNEQFF.

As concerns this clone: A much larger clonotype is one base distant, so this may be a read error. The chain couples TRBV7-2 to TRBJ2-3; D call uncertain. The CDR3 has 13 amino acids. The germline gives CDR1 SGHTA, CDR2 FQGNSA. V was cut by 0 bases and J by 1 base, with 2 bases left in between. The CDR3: CASSLARTDTQYF. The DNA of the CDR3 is TGTGCCAGCAGCTTAGCTCGCACAGATACGCAGTATTTT.

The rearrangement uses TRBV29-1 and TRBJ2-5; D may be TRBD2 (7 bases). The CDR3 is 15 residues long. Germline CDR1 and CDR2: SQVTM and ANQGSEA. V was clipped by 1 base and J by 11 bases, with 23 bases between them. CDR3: CSVEVGVAREGGQYF. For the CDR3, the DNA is TGCAGCGTTGAAGTAGGTGTCGCCCGAGAGGGGGGGCAGTACTTC.

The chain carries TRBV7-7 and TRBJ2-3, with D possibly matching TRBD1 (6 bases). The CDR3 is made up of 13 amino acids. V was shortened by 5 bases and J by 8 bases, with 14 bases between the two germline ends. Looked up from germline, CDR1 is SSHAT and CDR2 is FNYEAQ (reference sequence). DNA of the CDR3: TGTGCCAGCAGCCCTCAACAGGGAACTACGCAGTATTTT. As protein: CASSPQQGTTQYF.

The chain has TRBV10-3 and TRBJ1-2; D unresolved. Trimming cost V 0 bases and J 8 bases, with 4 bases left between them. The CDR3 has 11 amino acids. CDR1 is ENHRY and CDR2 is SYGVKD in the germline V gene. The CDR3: CAISESYGYTF. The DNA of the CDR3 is TGTGCCATCAGTGAGTCTTACGGCTACACCTTC.

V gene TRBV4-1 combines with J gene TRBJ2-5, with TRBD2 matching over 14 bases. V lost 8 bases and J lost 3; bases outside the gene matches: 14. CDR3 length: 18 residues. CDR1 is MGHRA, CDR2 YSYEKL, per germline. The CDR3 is CASCRTGTSGSREETQYF. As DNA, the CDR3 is TGCGCCAGCTGCAGGACCGGGACTAGCGGGAGTAGGGAAGAGACCCAGTACTTC.

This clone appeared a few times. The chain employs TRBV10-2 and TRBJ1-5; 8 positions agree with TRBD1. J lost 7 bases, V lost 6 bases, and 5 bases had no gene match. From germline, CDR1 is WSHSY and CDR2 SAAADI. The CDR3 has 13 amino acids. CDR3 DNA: TGCGCCAGCAGAGGACAGGGAGGGCAGCCCCAGCATTTT. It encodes CASRGQGGQPQHF.

Written as DNA, the CDR3 is TGCAGCGTTTCAGGGGTTTATGAAGCTTTCTTT. Protein: CSVSGVYEAFF. V gene TRBV29-1 combines with J gene TRBJ1-1, with a weak D call TRBD1 (6 bases). This CDR3 is built from 11 residues. V was trimmed by 5 bases and J by 7 bases, leaving 11 bases between them. The germline V gene encodes CDR1 SQVTM and CDR2 ANQGSEA.